One sample yielded the 10 T cell receptor beta chains listed below, sequenced in a study of persistence of HIV-infected CD4 T cells. Their antigens remain unidentified. Lysates of CMV-infected fibroblasts at around 9.8 ug/mL stimulated these cells. Sorted nonresponding memory CD4+ T cells were CD40L-negative, CD69-negative, CD45RO-high. Sequencing used immunoSEQ version 4 in survey mode. Sequencing was performed with immunoSEQ multiplex PCR; in TCRdb, only in-frame clones are kept and a portion is missing. Of about 28,000 clones listed, approximately 80% were seen once; the top ten hold 0.81%. This specimen was CD4+ T cells sorted from PBMCs after approximately 20-hour stimulation, taken from a patient who received antiretroviral therapy. These receptors all stem from an adult woman with HIV who was CMV-seropositive.

The chain combines TRBV5-4 with TRBJ1-2; tentative D call: TRBD1 (5 bases). Deletions cut 1 base from V and 6 bases from J, with 10 bases between. This CDR3 is built from 13 residues. CDR1 and CDR2 from the germline V gene are SGHNT and YYREEE (reference sequence). CDR3 loop: CASSLSGSNGYTF. CDR3 DNA sequence: TGTGCCAGCAGCTTGTCAGGGTCTAATGGCTACACCTTC.

This chain joins TRBV4-2 and TRBJ1-6, with D unresolved. V was cut by 0 bases and J by 7 bases, with 7 bases left in between. The germline gives CDR1 LGHNA, CDR2 YNFKEQ. The CDR3 runs 14 residues. The DNA for the CDR3 is TGTGCCAGCAGCCAAGAGGGGATGAATTCACCCCTCCACTTT. Its translation is CASSQEGMNSPLHF.

V and J are TRBV29-1 and TRBJ2-7; D perhaps matches TRBD1 (7 bases). The V gene's germline CDR1 is SQVTM and CDR2 ANQGSEA. V gave up 4 bases and J gave up 5 bases, with 15 bases separating them. CDR3 size: 13 residues. Here the CDR3 reads CSVVSGGNDEQYF. DNA for the CDR3: TGCAGCGTTGTATCAGGGGGGAACGACGAGCAGTACTTC.

This chain joins TRBV19 and TRBJ1-5; 7 nucleotides align to TRBD1. The CDR3 spans 13 residues. V was pared by 8 bases and J by 1 base, with 2 bases of the junction left unmatched. In germline, CDR1 is LNHDA, CDR2 SQIVND (reference sequence). The CDR3 reads CASGTVSNQPQHF. In DNA form, the CDR3 reads TGTGCCAGTGGGACAGTGAGCAATCAGCCCCAGCATTTT.

V is TRBV28 and J is TRBJ1-6; TRBD1 is a possible D gene (6 bases). The germline V gene encodes CDR1 MDHEN and CDR2 SYDVKM. The V end lost 6 bases, the J end lost 6 bases, and 21 bases lay between the germline ends. This CDR3 region has 17 residues. The CDR3 loop reads CASRSPAPGHLNSPLHF. The CDR3 DNA is TGTGCCAGCAGATCCCCCGCCCCGGGACACCTTAATTCACCCCTCCACTTT.

The chain has TRBV12-3 or TRBV12-4 and TRBJ1-2; D uncertain. Trimming removed 6 bases from V and 6 bases from J, with 11 bases in between. The CDR3 is 12 amino acids. CDR3 DNA: TGTGCCAGCAGCCCCGGGATAAATGGCTACACCTTC. It encodes CASSPGINGYTF.

Notes on this clone: In the same sample, other DNA sequences code for this CDR3. V gene TRBV3-1 (or the pseudogene TRBV3-2) combines with J gene TRBJ2-6, with unresolved D. The germline V gene encodes CDR1 LGHDT and CDR2 YNNKEL (reference sequence). CDR3 length equals 16 residues. Trimming removed 1 base from V and 0 bases from J, with 7 bases in between. In DNA, the CDR3 is TGTGCCAGCAGCCAAGGGCGGATCTCTGGGGCCAACGTCCTGACTTTC. Protein: CASSQGRISGANVLTF.

The rearrangement joins TRBV5-4 to TRBJ2-7; a weak D match, TRBD2 (6 bases). The CDR3 has 15 residues. Germline values: CDR1 SGHNT, CDR2 YYREEE (reference sequence). Trimming removed 0 bases at V and 2 bases at J, with 12 bases between. DNA for the CDR3: TGTGCCAGCAGCTTGGAGCCGGGACTCCCCTACGAGCAGTACTTC. Amino acid sequence: CASSLEPGLPYEQYF.

This clone was counted a few times. The CDR3 here is CASRPDRGGNTGELFF. CDR3 nucleotide sequence: TGTGCCAGTAGGCCCGACAGGGGGGGGAACACCGGGGAGCTGTTTTTT. J is TRBJ2-2 and V is TRBV19, with 9 bases fitting TRBD1. V shed 6 bases and J 1 base; nucleotides not matched to a gene: 6. The germline CDR1 and CDR2 sequences are LNHDA and SQIVND (reference sequence). The CDR3 runs to 16 residues.

The rearrangement links TRBV25-1 to TRBJ2-3; D is uncertain. The CDR3 has 11 residues. The ends were cut back, 4 bases at V and 5 bases at J, with 4 bases in the middle. Germline V gene lookup returns CDR1 MGHDK and CDR2 SYGVNS. The CDR3: CASSGRDTQYF. CDR3 nucleotide sequence: TGTGCCAGCAGTGGTCGAGATACGCAGTATTTT.